This TCR beta chain was sequenced for a study of blood T cells in healthy people across ages. A word on this clonotype: Its matching antigen is unknown.

CDR3 size: 15 residues. CDR1 is MDHEN, CDR2 SYDVKM, per germline. Between the trimmed V and J ends, which lost 3 bases and 2 bases, there was a span of 11 bases. A second PCR of about 7 to 11 cycles used a sample-barcoded 5' primer and a J-beta primer mix. Each TCR beta cDNA got a 12-nucleotide random molecular identifier. Every sample returned 2.5 million or more CDR3-containing paired-end reads. TCRdb re-called the 5' RACE reads through MiXCR, storing one row per CDR3 protein. This table holds some 1.4 million distinct CDR3 sequences, about 43% found once. Study-level results: Roughly linear age-related decline in beta diversity appeared, significant by age roughly 40. Higher diversity and more naive CD4+ cells were features of long-lived donors, compared to aged donors.

The sample consisted of blood. The receptor was derived from a woman between 18 and 30 years old in good health. The J gene is TRBJ1-5, the V gene TRBV28; no clear D gene. CDR3 bases: TGTGCCAGCAGTTTTCGGAGAGGTGGCAATCAGCCCCAGCATTTT. This sequence encodes CASSFRRGGNQPQHF.